Below, 2 T cell receptor beta chains from the same sample are listed, as sequenced in a study of CD4 T cells in relation to SARS-CoV-2 and coronaviruses. TCRdb keeps only in-frame clones here, not all; method: immunoSEQ multiplex PCR. The table lists some 46,000 clones, roughly 80% of them singletons. Antigens for these TCRs are unknown. Specimen: naive CD4+ T cells from PBMCs, cultured in vitro. The subset here: naive CD4+ T cells isolated by negative enrichment. The origin of the receptors is an adult with COVID-19.

This clone was counted a single time. The chain carries TRBV19 and TRBJ2-1; tentatively, D is TRBD2 (5 bases). Germline CDR1 LNHDA, CDR2 SQIVND (reference sequence). The V gene lost 1 base and the J gene lost 9 bases, with 19 bases spanning the gap. The CDR3 extends over 16 amino acids. In DNA form, the CDR3 reads TGTGCCAGTAGTATAGGTATTAGGACTCTAGCAGGTGAGCAGTTCTTC. Its protein product is CASSIGIRTLAGEQFF.

The chain links TRBV29-1 to TRBJ2-3; TRBD1 matches at 8 bases. J gave up 2 bases and V 5 bases, and 6 bases lay outside the gene matches. CDR1 is SQVTM, CDR2 ANQGSEA, per germline. This CDR3 spans 14 amino acids. In nucleotides, the CDR3 is TGCAGCGTTTCCAGGGGGCTCACCACAGATACGCAGTATTTT. This gives the protein CSVSRGLTTDTQYF.